The clone carrying this T cell receptor beta chain came up a few times. V was pared by 4 bases and J by 0 bases, with 18 bases between. Per germline, CDR1 MNHEY and CDR2 SMNVEV (reference sequence). The CDR3 covers 17 residues. Sequencing used immunoSEQ multiplex PCR; TCRdb keeps in-frame clones, though not all of them. Seen here are fewer than 300,000 clones, more than 70% observed once, and the top ten hold approximately 3.4%. The data were taken from a study of Ad26.COV2.S vaccination and SARS-CoV-2 variants. Across the study: Donor had been placed in the Ad26.COV2.S arm of the COV1001 trial.

Treatment: around 19 received Ad26.COV2.S at low or high dose, single or two shots; roughly five received placebo; per-sample allocation not given. The study sampled participants on day 63 after the first vaccine or placebo injection. Boston supplied an adult donor aged 18-55 years. The specimen comprised peripheral blood, sampled in a trial of Ad26.COV2.S vaccine versus placebo. This rearrangement joins TRBV27 to TRBJ1-1; TRBD1 might be the D (6 bases). This TCR came from a person between 18 and 65 years old who received the Ad26.COV2.S COVID-19 vaccine or a placebo. CDR3 nucleotides: TGTGCCAGCAGTTCTCGACAGACAGGACTTATGAACACTGAAGCTTTCTTT. Protein product: CASSSRQTGLMNTEAFF.